The clone carrying this TCR beta chain was seen more than once but under ten times. In the study's own analysis: Amplification of reference gene primers provided the estimated nucleated cell counts. This table comes from immunoSEQ multiplex PCR, and its TCRdb copy is limited to in-frame clones, with some not included. V, J and clone size were drawn from that table, and D and trimming were deduced from the DNA. The sample yields more than 250,000 clones, more than 70% seen once. V shed 5 bases and J 7 bases; nucleotides not matched to a gene: 3. Germline V gives CDR1 SGHNT, CDR2 YENEEA. The CDR3 covers 14 residues. These data originate in a study of blood T cell repertoires in COVID-19. Across the whole study: Italy, Spain and the United States were the sources of the convalescent and acute COVID-19 samples. T cells, B-cell-depleted T cells, or PBMCs supplied cDNA or gDNA.

Input material: peripheral blood. The clonotype originates from a woman aged 30 to 39 with COVID-19, enrolled during active disease. V and J are TRBV11-3 and TRBJ2-4; 12 nucleotides line up with TRBD1. Here the CDR3 reads CASSPGQGANIQYF. The CDR3, as DNA: TGTGCCAGCAGCCCGGGACAGGGGGCGAACATTCAGTACTTC.